A single sample is the source of the 26 T cell receptor beta chains below, sequenced in a study of blood T cell repertoires in COVID-19 (dated by TCRdb to 2018 to 2020). Libraries were prepared through the immunoSEQ multiplex PCR assay. In its TCRdb copy, this immuneACCESS table keeps in-frame sequences only and misses some clones. Where compared with another copy, unresolved V genes explain less than half of these, and the others have no known cause. This sample is represented by more than 50,000 clones; 89% of them were singletons. Of the sample, around 5% falls within the top ten clones. Sequencing input: peripheral blood. Every receptor here comes from a man aged 60 to 75 with active COVID-19.

This clone appeared a single time. This chain joins TRBV27 and TRBJ2-7; 11 positions agree with TRBD2. CDR1 is MNHEY, CDR2 SMNVEV, per germline (reference sequence). CDR3 length: 14 amino acids. Losses at the gene ends were 4 bases for V and 3 bases for J; bases not matched to a gene: 2. The CDR3 DNA sequence: TGTGCCAGCAGTTATACTAGCGGGAGCTACGAGCAGTACTTC. It specifies CASSYTSGSYEQYF.

This clone has only one observation. The V call is TRBV4-3, the J call TRBJ1-5, with unresolved D. V was pared by 2 bases and J by 6 bases, with 8 bases between. This CDR3 has 13 residues. CDR1 and CDR2 from the germline V gene are LGHNA and YSLEER. In nucleotides, the CDR3 is TGCGCCAGCAGCCAAAAGCTTGGTCAGCCCCAGCATTTT. Translation: CASSQKLGQPQHF.

This clone was detected only a few times. The chain links TRBV7-9 to TRBJ1-2, with 9 bases matching TRBD1. The junction had 3 bases not matched to a gene; V was cut back by 0 bases and J by 7 bases. The CDR3 has 14 amino acids. Per germline, CDR1 SEHNR and CDR2 FQNEAQ (reference sequence). CDR3: CASSLAQGASGYTF. The CDR3, as DNA: TGTGCCAGCAGCTTAGCACAGGGGGCATCTGGCTACACCTTC.

The chain couples TRBV5-1 to TRBJ1-2; 9 bases match TRBD1. V lost 1 base, J lost 7 bases, and 11 bases stayed unmatched. Germline-derived CDR1 and CDR2 are SGHRS and YFSETQ. This CDR3 is built from 16 residues. The CDR3 bases are TGCGCCAGCAGCTTGCGGGACAGGGACCTTATCGGTGGCTACACCTTC. It is translated as CASSLRDRDLIGGYTF.

The chain has TRBV6-5 and TRBJ1-6; TRBD1 matches at 8 bases. The CDR3 totals 13 residues. V was pared by 7 bases and J by 7 bases, with 3 bases of the junction left unmatched. Germline V gives CDR1 MNHEY, CDR2 SVGAGI. CDR3 sequence (DNA): TGTGCCAGCAAACGGACAGGGAATTCACCCCTCCACTTT. As protein: CASKRTGNSPLHF.

The V call is TRBV7-2, the J call TRBJ2-1; D is undetermined. The CDR3 is made up of 15 amino acids. Trimming took off 5 bases at V and 0 bases at J, with 11 bases between the two ends. Germline CDR1 is SGHTA and CDR2 is FQGNSA. CDR3 sequence: CASSIRPNSYNEQFF. In DNA, the CDR3 is TGTGCCAGCAGCATCAGGCCCAACTCCTACAATGAGCAGTTCTTC.

The chain is built from TRBV13 and TRBJ1-3; 8 nucleotides agree with TRBD1. V was clipped by 8 bases and J by 3 bases; unmatched bases: 6. CDR1 and CDR2 (germline): PRHDT, FYEKMQ (reference sequence). The CDR3 totals 14 residues. CDR3 DNA: TGTGCCAGCCGCGATGACAGGGGTGGAAACACCATATATTTT. Protein product: CASRDDRGGNTIYF. Complete variable domain (other parts from reference TRBV13 and TRBJ1-3): AAGVIQSPRHLIKEKRETATLKCYPIPRHDTVYWYQQGPGQDPQFLISFYEKMQSDKGSIPDRFSAQQFSDYHSELNMSSLELGDSALYFCASRDDRGGNTIYFGEGSWLTVV.

The chain combines TRBV10-3 with TRBJ2-6; maybe TRBD2 (5 bases). Trimming cost V 7 bases and J 2 bases, with 6 bases left between them. From germline, CDR1 is ENHRY and CDR2 SYGVKD. CDR3 size: 13 residues. This CDR3 is CAIKGAGANVLTF. The CDR3 DNA follows: TGTGCCATCAAGGGAGCTGGGGCCAACGTCCTGACTTTC.

The chain links TRBV27 to TRBJ2-2; 9 positions agree with TRBD2. Germline V gives CDR1 MNHEY, CDR2 SMNVEV (reference sequence). The CDR3 is 18 residues long. The V gene end was trimmed by 4 bases and the J gene end by 6 bases; junction bases not matched to a gene: 15. The CDR3 protein is CASSSMSWREGSPGELFF. The CDR3 coding sequence is TGTGCCAGCAGTTCTATGAGTTGGCGGGAGGGATCCCCCGGGGAGCTGTTTTTT.

This clone occurred once. The chain links TRBV7-3 to TRBJ1-1; TRBD1 might be the D (5 bases). The CDR3 length is 13 residues. Per germline, CDR1 SGHTA and CDR2 FQGTGA. V dropped 3 bases and J dropped 4 bases, with 9 bases sitting between them. The CDR3 spells CASSFGGATEAFF. The CDR3 coding sequence is TGTGCCAGCAGCTTCGGAGGGGCCACTGAAGCTTTCTTT. Complete variable domain (other parts from reference TRBV7-3 and TRBJ1-1): GAGVSQTPSNKVTEKGKYVELRCDPISGHTALYWYRQSLGQGPEFLIYFQGTGAADDSGLPNDRFFAVRPEGSVSTLKIQRTERGDSAVYLCASSFGGATEAFFGQGTRLTVV.

The V and J genes are TRBV6-5 and TRBJ2-3, with a weak D call TRBD2 (5 bases). The germline gives CDR1 MNHEY, CDR2 SVGAGI. The V end lost 6 bases, the J end lost 2 bases, and 15 bases lay between the germline ends. This CDR3 contains 15 residues. The CDR3 DNA reads TGTGCCAGCAGGCCAACGGGATCCCCCACAGATACGCAGTATTTT. Its translation: CASRPTGSPTDTQYF.

V gene TRBV5-6 combines with J gene TRBJ1-2; 7 positions match TRBD1. Germline loops: CDR1 SGHDT, CDR2 YYEEEE. V lost 0 bases to trimming and J lost 4 bases; unmatched junction nucleotides: 3. This CDR3 has 14 residues. CDR3: CASSLDRGAYGYTF. CDR3 bases: TGTGCCAGCAGCTTGGACAGGGGTGCCTATGGCTACACCTTC.

The gene calls are TRBV11-2 and TRBJ2-1; TRBD2 matches 9 bases. J was trimmed by 0 bases and V by 5 bases; bases with no gene match: 8. This CDR3 region has 17 residues. Looked up from germline, CDR1 is SGHAT and CDR2 is FQNNGV. The CDR3 loop reads CASSRGGGRASYNEQFF. The CDR3 nucleotides are TGTGCCAGCAGCCGAGGGGGCGGGAGGGCCTCCTACAATGAGCAGTTCTTC.

The chain joins TRBV6-5 to TRBJ2-7; 7 nucleotides align to TRBD1. Germline V gives CDR1 MNHEY, CDR2 SVGAGI. V dropped 8 bases and J dropped 3; count of bases not matched to a gene: 7. The CDR3 has 13 amino acids. As DNA, the CDR3 is TGTGCCAGCGGGAAGGGACAGAGCTACGAGCAGTACTTC. This codes for CASGKGQSYEQYF.

The rearrangement links TRBV5-1 to TRBJ2-1; D is unclear. V gave up 0 bases and J gave up 0 bases, with 10 bases separating them. This CDR3 is 16 amino acids long. The V gene's germline CDR1 is SGHRS and CDR2 YFSETQ. The chain's CDR3 is CASSLGLRSSYNEQFF. CDR3 in DNA: TGCGCCAGCAGCTTGGGACTGCGGAGCTCCTACAATGAGCAGTTCTTC.

This clone was picked up a small number of times. This rearrangement joins TRBV2 to TRBJ2-4; D is possibly TRBD2 (6 bases). V dropped 1 base and J dropped 6 bases, with 10 bases sitting between them. The CDR3 has 14 amino acids. CDR1 and CDR2 (germline): SNHLY, FYNNEI. The CDR3 DNA reads as TGTGCCAGCAGTGAAGGGGGACTGCTAAACATTCAGTACTTC. Its protein is CASSEGGLLNIQYF. The full variable domain, with the rest looked up from reference TRBV2 and TRBJ2-4, is EPEVTQTPSHQVTQMGQEVILRCVPISNHLYFYWYRQILGQKVEFLVSFYNNEISEKSEIFDDQFSVERPDGSNFTLKIRSTKLEDSAMYFCASSEGGLLNIQYFGAGTRLSVL.

The rearrangement joins TRBV9 to TRBJ2-1, with D perhaps matching TRBD2 (6 bases). The germline CDR1 and CDR2 sequences are SGDLS and YYNGEE. CDR3 length: 13 amino acids. V was trimmed by 0 bases and J by 10 bases, leaving 11 bases between them. DNA of the CDR3: TGTGCCAGCAGCGTAGAAGAAGGGAGGGAGCAGTTCTTC. It yields the protein CASSVEEGREQFF.

The rearrangement joins TRBV5-1 to TRBJ2-3; possibly TRBD1 for D (6 bases). CDR3 length: 13 amino acids. The V end was cut by 6 bases, the J end by 4 bases, with 12 bases between. From germline, CDR1 is SGHRS and CDR2 YFSETQ. CDR3 in amino acids: CASIPPGADTQYF. As DNA, the CDR3 is TGCGCCAGCATCCCGCCAGGGGCAGATACGCAGTATTTT.

The V gene is TRBV19, the J gene TRBJ2-7; 14 positions agree with TRBD2. Per the germline V gene, CDR1 is LNHDA and CDR2 is SQIVND (reference sequence). The CDR3 covers 15 residues. V was pared by 8 bases and J by 3 bases, with 6 bases of the junction left unmatched. The CDR3 DNA is TGTGCCAGTGGACTAGCGGGAGGTCTTATCTACGAGCAGTACTTC. Protein product: CASGLAGGLIYEQYF. The full variable domain, in which reference TRBV19 and TRBJ2-7 provide the parts outside the CDR3, is DGGITQSPKYLFRKEGQNVTLSCEQNLNHDAMYWYRQDPGQGLRLIYYSQIVNDFQKGDIAEGYSVSREKKESFPLTVTSAQKNPTAFYLCASGLAGGLIYEQYFGPGTRLTVT.

This rearrangement joins TRBV10-3 to TRBJ1-2; a possible D gene is TRBD1 (6 bases). The germline gives CDR1 ENHRY, CDR2 SYGVKD. Trimming took off 5 bases at V and 2 bases at J, with 9 bases between the two ends. The length of the CDR3 is 13 residues. As DNA, the CDR3 is TGTGCCATCAGTTTAGGACAGAACTATGGCTACACCTTC. Protein: CAISLGQNYGYTF.

The chain links TRBV7-9 to TRBJ2-7; possibly TRBD1 for D (6 bases). From germline, CDR1 is SEHNR and CDR2 FQNEAQ (reference sequence). The CDR3 loop spans 14 amino acids. Trimming cost V 1 base and J 3 bases, with 10 bases left between them. This chain's CDR3 is CASSLGPGVYEQYF. The CDR3 nucleotides read TGTGCCAGCAGCTTAGGACCAGGGGTCTACGAGCAGTACTTC.

This rearrangement joins TRBV5-1 to TRBJ2-5, with D tentatively TRBD2 (5 bases). The V end lost 0 bases, the J end lost 5 bases, and 8 bases lay between the germline ends. The CDR3 extends over 13 amino acids. Germline V gene data show CDR1 as SGHRS and CDR2 as YFSETQ. The CDR3 coding sequence is TGCGCCAGCAGCTTGGCTTGGGAGGAGACCCAGTACTTC. It is translated as CASSLAWEETQYF.

The rearrangement uses TRBV9 and TRBJ2-7, with D possibly matching TRBD2 (6 bases). The germline V gene has CDR1 SGDLS and CDR2 YYNGEE. CDR3 length: 14 residues. Trimming pared 0 bases from V and 6 bases from J, leaving 13 bases between. CDR3: CASSVAGNGGEQYF. The CDR3 region has the DNA TGTGCCAGCAGCGTAGCGGGGAACGGGGGCGAGCAGTACTTC.

In its sample, this clone was seen once. The sample contains more than one DNA sequence encoding this CDR3. J is TRBJ2-1 and V is TRBV30; weak D call: TRBD2 (6 bases). Germline CDR1 is GTSNPN and CDR2 is SVGIG (reference sequence). The CDR3 contains 13 residues. Trimming left V 2 bases short and J 1 base short, with 6 bases between. DNA for the CDR3: TGTGCCTGGAGTCGGGGGTCCTACAATGAGCAGTTCTTC. Amino acids: CAWSRGSYNEQFF.

The chain carries TRBV30 and TRBJ1-2; no reliable D call. The ends were cut back, 2 bases at V and 5 bases at J, with 18 bases in the middle. Germline V CDR1 and CDR2: GTSNPN, SVGIG (reference sequence). CDR3 length: 15 residues. In DNA form, the CDR3 reads TGTGCCTGGAGTAGAGCGGGAAGGAGCCTATATGGCTACACCTTC. Encoded protein: CAWSRAGRSLYGYTF.

The chain combines TRBV28 with TRBJ1-1, with 7 bases matching TRBD1. Germline V lookup: CDR1 MDHEN, CDR2 SYDVKM. The CDR3 contains 13 residues. J was trimmed by 1 base and V by 8 bases; bases with no gene match: 4. The CDR3 DNA follows: TGTGCCAGCCAAGGGGGCAGGAACACTGAAGCTTTCTTT. Amino acids: CASQGGRNTEAFF. The full variable domain, rest sourced from reference TRBV28 and TRBJ1-1, is DVKVTQSSRYLVKRTGEKVFLECVQDMDHENMFWYRQDPGLGLRLIYFSYDVKMKEKGDIPEGYSVSREKKERFSLILESASTNQTSMYLCASQGGRNTEAFFGQGTRLTVV.